Sequencing of this T cell receptor (beta chain) was carried out in a study of graft-versus-host responses after intestinal transplantation (dated by TCRdb to about 2021). Looking at the study overall: The transplants that recipients received were multivisceral, liver-intestinal, or isolated intestinal. Every recipient was given anti-thymocyte globulin induction, followed by 3 to 4 years of maintenance tacrolimus and steroids. After intestinal transplantation, graft-versus-host and host-versus-graft alloreactive T cell clones were followed in the graft, circulation and bone marrow using bulk TCR-beta CDR3 sequencing. Alloreactive clones were identified by sequencing pre-transplant mixed lymphocyte reaction products and comparing them with unstimulated pre-transplant donor and recipient T cells. Of the roughly 26 intestinal transplant recipients enrolled in the cohort, one of whom was a retransplant, 3 patients without pretransplant specimens were excluded. A peak of at least 4% donor T cells among recipient peripheral blood mononuclear cells was the definition used for donor T cell macrochimerism. Instead of going to the commercial service, samples from a few later patients were sequenced in-house on an Illumina MiSeq and processed with MiXCR. Study-wide findings and limitations: High GvH to HvG T cell clonal ratios were observed in the allografts of patients with donor T cell macrochimerism. GvH clones were detected in recipient bone marrow, and some appeared earlier in ileal mucosa or blood, consistent with an intestinal mucosal origin. The relatively low number and heterogeneity of intestinal transplant patients limited the conclusions. Peak levels of circulating GvH clones were associated with declines in HvG clones early after transplant.

The sample's time point label, decoded: cells obtained before transplantation from donor or recipient. CD3+CD4+ and CD3+CD8+ populations were FACS-sorted from unstimulated pre-transplant donor and recipient cells taken from spleen or lymph nodes. Note on this clone: Its binding antigen is unknown. No base-level quality is on record; no much larger clone is a single base apart.

The CDR3 runs 13 residues from the cysteine to the phenylalanine. The read is trimmed to its CDR3 DNA, 39 bases read in frame from base 1. V drops 7 bases and J drops 0 bases, leaving 10 bases in between. CDR1 and CDR2, per the germline V gene, are MNHEY and SVGAGI. Library creation used the immunoSEQ multiplex PCR assay. For most patients, genomic DNA was isolated with the Qiagen DNeasy Blood and Tissue Kit and sent frozen to Adaptive Biotechnologies for TCR sequencing. For most patients, genomic DNA was subjected to high-throughput TCR-beta CDR3 sequencing by Adaptive Biotechnologies. The original methods were these. TCR sequencing data were retrieved from Adaptive's ImmunoSEQ software for some 19 patients, whereas three other patients were processed with MiXCR and VDJtools. To correct CD4 versus CD8 sorting errors, sequences present in both subsets at a frequency ratio below 5:1 were removed. Because the origin of CDR3 nucleotide sequences shared between donor and recipient could not be assigned, those sequences were removed. To be classed as alloreactive, a clone needed at least 2-fold expansion over unstimulated cells and a minimum CFSE-low frequency of 0.002% (template counts) or 0.001% (read counts). A clone was considered mappable if detected in the sequenced pre-transplant spleen, lymph node, or MLR CFSE-low populations of the donor or recipient. The cumulative frequency of alloreactive clones was calculated as a percentage of all sequences, weighted by copy number. TCRdb provides this immuneACCESS table in a form limited to in-frame rearrangements. Some clones are lacking; in checked studies, under half of them reflect an unresolved V gene, and why the rest are absent is not known. That table furnishes V, J and clone size, whereas the DNA furnished D and trimming. The sample data list 62,000 or so clones, and 85% to 95% of these were observed just once. In total, the top ten clones hold about 1.8% of the sample.

This receptor was obtained from a human donor who was the organ donor for an intestinal transplant. The chain employs TRBV6-5 and TRBJ2-7; the D gene cannot be resolved reliably. This sample comprised unstimulated CD8+ T cells sorted from spleen or lymph node cells, obtained before transplant. The CDR3 here reads CASNSKNSYEQYF. The DNA is as follows: TGTGCCAGCAATTCTAAGAACTCCTACGAGCAGTACTTC.